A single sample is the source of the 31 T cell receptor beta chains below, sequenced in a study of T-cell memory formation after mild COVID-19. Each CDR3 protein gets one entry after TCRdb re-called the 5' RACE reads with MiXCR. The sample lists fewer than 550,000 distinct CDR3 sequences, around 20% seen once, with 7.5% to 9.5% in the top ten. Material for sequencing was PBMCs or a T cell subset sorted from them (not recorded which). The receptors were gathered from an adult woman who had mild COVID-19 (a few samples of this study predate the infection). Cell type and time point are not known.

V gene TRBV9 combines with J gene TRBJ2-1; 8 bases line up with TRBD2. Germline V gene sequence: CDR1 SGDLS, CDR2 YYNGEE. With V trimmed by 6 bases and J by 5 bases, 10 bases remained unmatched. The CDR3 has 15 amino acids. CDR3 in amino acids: CASTPGGGWDNEQFF. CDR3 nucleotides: TGTGCCAGCACCCCCGGGGGGGGCTGGGACAATGAGCAGTTCTTC.

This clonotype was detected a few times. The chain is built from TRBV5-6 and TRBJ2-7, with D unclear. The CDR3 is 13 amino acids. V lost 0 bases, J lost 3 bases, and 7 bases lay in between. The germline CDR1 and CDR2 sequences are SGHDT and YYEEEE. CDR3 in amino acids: CASSLAGHYEQYF. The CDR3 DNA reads TGTGCCAGCAGCTTGGCCGGGCACTACGAGCAGTACTTC.

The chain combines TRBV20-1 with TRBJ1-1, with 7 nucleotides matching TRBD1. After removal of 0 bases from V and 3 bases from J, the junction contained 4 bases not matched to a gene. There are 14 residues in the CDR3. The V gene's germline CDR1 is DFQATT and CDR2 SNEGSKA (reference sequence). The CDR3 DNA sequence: TGCAGTGCTAGAGATACAGGGGTGTACACTGAAGCTTTCTTT. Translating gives CSARDTGVYTEAFF.

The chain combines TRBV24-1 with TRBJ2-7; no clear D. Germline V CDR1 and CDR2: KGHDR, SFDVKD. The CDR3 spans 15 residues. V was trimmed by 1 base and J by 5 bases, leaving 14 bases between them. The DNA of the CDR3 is TGTGCCACCAGTGATTTCGGCCAGTCGGGCCACGAGCAGTACTTC. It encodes CATSDFGQSGHEQYF.

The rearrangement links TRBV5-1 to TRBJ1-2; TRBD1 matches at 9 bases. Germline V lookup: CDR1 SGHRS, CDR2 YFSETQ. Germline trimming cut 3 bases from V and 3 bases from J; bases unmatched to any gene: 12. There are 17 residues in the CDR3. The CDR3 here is CASSSSPGTGLDYGYTF. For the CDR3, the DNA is TGCGCCAGCAGCTCATCCCCGGGGACAGGGCTTGACTATGGCTACACCTTC.

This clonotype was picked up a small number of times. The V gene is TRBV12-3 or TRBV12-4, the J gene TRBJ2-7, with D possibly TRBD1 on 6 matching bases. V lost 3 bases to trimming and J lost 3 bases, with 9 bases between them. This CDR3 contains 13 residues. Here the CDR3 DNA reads TGTGCCAGCAGTTTTACAGGGCTCTACGAGCAGTACTTC. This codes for CASSFTGLYEQYF.

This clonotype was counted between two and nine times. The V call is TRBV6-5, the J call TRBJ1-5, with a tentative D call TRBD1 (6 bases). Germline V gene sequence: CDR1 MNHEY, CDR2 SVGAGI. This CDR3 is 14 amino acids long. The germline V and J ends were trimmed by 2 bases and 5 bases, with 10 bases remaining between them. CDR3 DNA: TGTGCCAGCAGTTACGCACAGGGAGATCAGCCCCAGCATTTT. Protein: CASSYAQGDQPQHF.

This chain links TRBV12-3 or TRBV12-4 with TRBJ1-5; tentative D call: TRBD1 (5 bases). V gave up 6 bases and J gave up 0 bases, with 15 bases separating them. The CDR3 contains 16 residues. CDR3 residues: CASSSTWDGSNQPQHF. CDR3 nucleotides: TGTGCCAGCAGCTCAACCTGGGACGGTAGCAATCAGCCCCAGCATTTT.

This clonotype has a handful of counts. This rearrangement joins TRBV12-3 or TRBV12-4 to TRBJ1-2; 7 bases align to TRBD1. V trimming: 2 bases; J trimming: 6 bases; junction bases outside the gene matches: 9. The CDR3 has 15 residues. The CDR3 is CASSLPGQLRNGYTF. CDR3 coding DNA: TGTGCCAGCAGTTTACCGGGACAGCTCCGCAATGGCTACACCTTC.

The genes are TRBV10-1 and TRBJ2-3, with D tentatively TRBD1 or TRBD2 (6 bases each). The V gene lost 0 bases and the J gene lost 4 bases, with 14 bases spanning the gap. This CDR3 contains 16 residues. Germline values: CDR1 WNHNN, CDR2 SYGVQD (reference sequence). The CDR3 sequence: CASSESGGSRADTQYF. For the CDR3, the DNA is TGCGCCAGCAGTGAGTCAGGGGGGAGTCGCGCAGATACGCAGTATTTT.

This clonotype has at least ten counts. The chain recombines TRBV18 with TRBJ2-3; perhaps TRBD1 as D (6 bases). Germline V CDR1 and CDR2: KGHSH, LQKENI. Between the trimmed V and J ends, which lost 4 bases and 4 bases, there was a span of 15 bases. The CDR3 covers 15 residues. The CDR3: CASSLTGLGADTQYF. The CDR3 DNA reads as TGTGCCAGCTCACTTACAGGGCTCGGCGCAGATACGCAGTATTTT.

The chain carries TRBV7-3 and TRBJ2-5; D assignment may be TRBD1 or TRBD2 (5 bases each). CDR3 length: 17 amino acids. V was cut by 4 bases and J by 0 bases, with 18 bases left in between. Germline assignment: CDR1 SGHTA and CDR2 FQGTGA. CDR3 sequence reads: CASSSGRDAGYQETQYF. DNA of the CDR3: TGTGCCAGCAGCTCGGGACGGGATGCTGGGTACCAAGAGACCCAGTACTTC.

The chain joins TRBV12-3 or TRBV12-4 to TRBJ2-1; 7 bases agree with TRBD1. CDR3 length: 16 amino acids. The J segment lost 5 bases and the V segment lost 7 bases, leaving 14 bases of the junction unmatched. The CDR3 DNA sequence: TGTGCCAGCAACGGACCCACCGGGACAGTTGACAATGAGCAGTTCTTC. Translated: CASNGPTGTVDNEQFF.

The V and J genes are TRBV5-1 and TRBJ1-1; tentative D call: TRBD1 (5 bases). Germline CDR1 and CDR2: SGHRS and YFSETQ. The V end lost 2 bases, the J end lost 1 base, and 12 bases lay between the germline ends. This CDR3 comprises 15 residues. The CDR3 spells CASSFSGTRNTEAFF. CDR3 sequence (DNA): TGCGCCAGCAGCTTTTCCGGGACGAGGAACACTGAAGCTTTCTTT.

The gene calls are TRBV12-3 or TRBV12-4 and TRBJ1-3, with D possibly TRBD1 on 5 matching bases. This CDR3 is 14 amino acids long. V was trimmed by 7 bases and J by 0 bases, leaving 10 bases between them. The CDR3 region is CASIPTASGNTIYF. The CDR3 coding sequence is TGTGCCAGCATCCCGACAGCCTCTGGAAACACCATATATTTT.

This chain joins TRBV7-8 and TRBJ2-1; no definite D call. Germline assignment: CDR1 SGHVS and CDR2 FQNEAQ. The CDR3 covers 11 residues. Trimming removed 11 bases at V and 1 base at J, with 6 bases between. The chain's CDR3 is CAVGSYNEQFF. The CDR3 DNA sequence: TGTGCCGTAGGATCCTACAATGAGCAGTTCTTC.

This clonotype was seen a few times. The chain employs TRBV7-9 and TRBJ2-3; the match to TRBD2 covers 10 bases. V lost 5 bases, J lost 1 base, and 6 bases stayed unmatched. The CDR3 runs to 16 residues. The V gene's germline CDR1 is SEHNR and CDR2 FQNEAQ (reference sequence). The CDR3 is CASSNTGTSGTDTQYF. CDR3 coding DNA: TGTGCCAGCAGCAACACCGGGACTAGCGGCACAGATACGCAGTATTTT.

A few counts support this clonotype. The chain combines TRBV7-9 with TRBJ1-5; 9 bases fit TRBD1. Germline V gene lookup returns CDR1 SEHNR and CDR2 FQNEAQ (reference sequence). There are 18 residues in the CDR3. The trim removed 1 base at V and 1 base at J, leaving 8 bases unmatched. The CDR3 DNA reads TGTGCCAGCAGCTTAGGACAGGGACAGGGTGTGAGCAATCAGCCCCAGCATTTT. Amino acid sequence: CASSLGQGQGVSNQPQHF.

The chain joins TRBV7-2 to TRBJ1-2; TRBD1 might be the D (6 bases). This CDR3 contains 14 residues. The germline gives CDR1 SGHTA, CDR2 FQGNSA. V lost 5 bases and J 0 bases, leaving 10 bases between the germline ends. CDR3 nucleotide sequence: TGTGCCAGCAGCCAGGACAGTGCTAACTATGGCTACACCTTC. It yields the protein CASSQDSANYGYTF.

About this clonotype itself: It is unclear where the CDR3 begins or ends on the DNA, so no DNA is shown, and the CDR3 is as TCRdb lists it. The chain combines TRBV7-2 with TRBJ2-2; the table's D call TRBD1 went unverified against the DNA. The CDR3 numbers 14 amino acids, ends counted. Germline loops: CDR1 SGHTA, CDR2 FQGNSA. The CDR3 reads CATRPGGSPGSCFF.

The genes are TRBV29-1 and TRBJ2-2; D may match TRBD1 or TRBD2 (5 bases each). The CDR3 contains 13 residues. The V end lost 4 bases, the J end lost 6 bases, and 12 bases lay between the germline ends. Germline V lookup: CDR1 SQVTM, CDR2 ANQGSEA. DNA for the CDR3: TGCAGCGTTGGTCAAGGGGACGCCGGGGAGCTGTTTTTT. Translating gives CSVGQGDAGELFF.

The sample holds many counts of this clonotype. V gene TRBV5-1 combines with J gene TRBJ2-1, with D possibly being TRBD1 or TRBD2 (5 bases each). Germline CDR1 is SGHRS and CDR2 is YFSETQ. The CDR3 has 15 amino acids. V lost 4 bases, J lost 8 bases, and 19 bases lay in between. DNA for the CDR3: TGCGCCAGCAGCAGTACCGAGGGGCAGGTCGATGAGCAGTTCTTC. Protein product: CASSSTEGQVDEQFF.

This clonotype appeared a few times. The CDR3 DNA is TGCGCCAGCAGCTTGGCCGGCTTCACCGGGGAGCTGTTTTTT. It yields the protein CASSLAGFTGELFF. The chain recombines TRBV5-1 with TRBJ2-2; D remains unclear. This CDR3 has 14 residues. Germline V CDR1 and CDR2: SGHRS, YFSETQ. V lost 0 bases to trimming and J lost 4 bases, with 7 bases between them.

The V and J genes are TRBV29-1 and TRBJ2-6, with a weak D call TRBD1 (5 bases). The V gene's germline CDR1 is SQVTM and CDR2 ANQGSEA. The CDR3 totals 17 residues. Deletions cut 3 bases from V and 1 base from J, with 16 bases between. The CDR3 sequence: CSVDTLDSTSGANVLTF. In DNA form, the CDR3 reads TGCAGCGTTGATACTTTAGACAGTACATCTGGGGCCAACGTCCTGACTTTC.

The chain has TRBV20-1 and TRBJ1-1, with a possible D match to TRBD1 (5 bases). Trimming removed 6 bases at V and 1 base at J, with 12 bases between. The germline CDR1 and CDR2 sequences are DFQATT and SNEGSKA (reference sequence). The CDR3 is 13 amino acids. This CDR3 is CSAARGRNTEAFF. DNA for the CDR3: TGCAGTGCCGCCCGGGGGAGGAACACTGAAGCTTTCTTT.

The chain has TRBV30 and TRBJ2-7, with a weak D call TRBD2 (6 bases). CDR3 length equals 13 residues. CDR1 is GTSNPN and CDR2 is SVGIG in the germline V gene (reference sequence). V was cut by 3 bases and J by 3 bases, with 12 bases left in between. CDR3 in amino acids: CAWRSRDFYEQYF. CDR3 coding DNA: TGTGCCTGGAGGTCCCGGGACTTCTACGAGCAGTACTTC.

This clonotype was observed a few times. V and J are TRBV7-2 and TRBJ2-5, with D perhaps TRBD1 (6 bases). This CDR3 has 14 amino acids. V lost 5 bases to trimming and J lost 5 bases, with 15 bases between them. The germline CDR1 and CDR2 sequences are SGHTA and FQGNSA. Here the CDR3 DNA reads TGTGCCAGCAGCCCCGCAGGGGCAGCGGAGACCCAGTACTTC. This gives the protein CASSPAGAAETQYF.

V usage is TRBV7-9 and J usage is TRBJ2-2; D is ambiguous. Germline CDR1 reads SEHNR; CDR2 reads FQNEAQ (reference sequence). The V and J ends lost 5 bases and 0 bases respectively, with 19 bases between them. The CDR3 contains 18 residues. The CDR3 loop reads CASSLESRRSANTGELFF. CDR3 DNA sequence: TGTGCCAGCAGCCTCGAATCGCGGCGGAGCGCGAACACCGGGGAGCTGTTTTTT.

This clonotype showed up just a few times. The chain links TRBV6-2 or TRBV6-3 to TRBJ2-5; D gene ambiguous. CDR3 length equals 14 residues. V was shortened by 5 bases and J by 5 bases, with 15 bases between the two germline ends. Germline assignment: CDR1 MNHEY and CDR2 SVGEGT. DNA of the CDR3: TGTGCCAGCAGTGAATACCTCCTTGGGGAGACCCAGTACTTC. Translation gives CASSEYLLGETQYF.

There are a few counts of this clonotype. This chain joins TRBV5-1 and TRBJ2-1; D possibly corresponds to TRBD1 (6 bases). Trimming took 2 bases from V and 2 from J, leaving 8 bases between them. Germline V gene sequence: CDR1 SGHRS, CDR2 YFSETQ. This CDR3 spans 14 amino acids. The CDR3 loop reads CASSFPGAYNEQFF. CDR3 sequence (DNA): TGCGCCAGCAGCTTCCCAGGGGCCTACAATGAGCAGTTCTTC. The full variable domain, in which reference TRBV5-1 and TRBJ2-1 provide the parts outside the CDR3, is KAGVTQTPRYLIKTRGQQVTLSCSPISGHRSVSWYQQTPGQGLQFLFEYFSETQRNKGNFPGRFSGRQFSNSRSEMNVSTLELGDSALYLCASSFPGAYNEQFFGPGTRLTVL.

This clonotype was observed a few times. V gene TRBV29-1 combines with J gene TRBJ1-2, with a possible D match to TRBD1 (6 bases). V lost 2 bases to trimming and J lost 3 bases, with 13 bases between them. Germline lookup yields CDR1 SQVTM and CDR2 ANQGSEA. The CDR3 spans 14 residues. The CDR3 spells CSVEPTGGYYGYTF. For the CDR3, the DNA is TGCAGCGTTGAACCGACAGGAGGTTACTATGGCTACACCTTC. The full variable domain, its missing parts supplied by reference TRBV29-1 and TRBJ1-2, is SAVISQKPSRDICQRGTSLTIQCQVDSQVTMMFWYRQQPGQSLTLIATANQGSEATYESGFVIDKFPISRPNLTFSTLTVSNMSPEDSSIYLCSVEPTGGYYGYTFGSGTRLTVV.